One T cell receptor beta chain is described in this entry. This clonotype ranks as medium-sized (0.01 to 0.1%) by frequency alone, as no count is recorded. It has no known antigen specificity. TCRdb shows the sequencer as Illumina HiSeq 2500. For construction of sequencing libraries, the recombined TCRbeta locus was amplified according to a previously published PCR protocol. The original methods were these. Reads whose average quality score was below 30 were removed, and the reads that remained were processed with IMSEQ. Each clonotype was defined by Vbeta gene, Jbeta gene and CDR3 amino acid sequence. The Morisita-Horn index, computed on the top 100 expanded clones, was used to quantify repertoire overlap between populations. Renyi diversity profiles calculated on the top 100 expanded clones were used to evaluate clonal diversity. TCRdb reprocessed the reads; each CDR3 protein sequence makes one entry, and DNA is unavailable. The V and J calls come from TCRdb's annotation, not from the publication. This sample's table has entries for roughly 2,000 distinct CDR3 sequences. The top ten constitute approximately 5.2% of the sample.

Five KLR/GPR56-defined CD4+ populations were enriched by fluorescence-activated cell sorting before TCRbeta sequencing. TCRbeta repertoires of five CD4+ T-cell subsets defined by KLRB1, KLRG1, GPR56 and KLRF1 expression were sequenced to test a linear memory differentiation pathway. TCR-sequenced cells came from peripheral blood of healthy control individuals, reported as five donors in the TCRbeta analysis figure. Heparinized peripheral blood was collected, and every sample was processed within one hour of retrieval. Blood was diluted 1:2 in PBS, and peripheral blood mononuclear cells were then isolated from the diluted blood at room temperature by Biocoll density gradient centrifugation. Before flow sorting, CD4+ T cells were enriched from freshly isolated PBMCs by magnetic sorting with anti-CD4 MicroBeads. A BD FACSAria II was used to sort CD4+ T cells, enriched from the PBMCs of healthy donors, according to marker expression. Surface staining used anti-KLRB1 clone 191B8, anti-KLRF1 clone 4A4.D10 and anti-KLRG1 clone REA261 antibodies from Miltenyi Biotec.

The CDR3 covers 16 residues, taking in both the cysteine and the phenylalanine. No DNA appears here. In the germline V gene, CDR1 corresponds to SGHTA and CDR2 to FQGNSA. The data belong to a study of GPR56 and killer-like receptors on CD4 memory cells (dated by TCRdb to the late 2010s). About the full investigation: The study proposed that the stepwise gain of KLRB1, KLRG1, GPR56 and finally KLRF1 marks human CD4+ memory T-cell differentiation and cytokine production potential. The healthy blood donors were described in the study as age-matched to the liver disease patients, whose median age was roughly 70 years. Study-wide findings and limitations: The authors took the finding that clones dominating late populations 4 and 5 were also present in early populations 1 and 2 as evidence for linear differentiation. Clonal frequency was low in the marker-negative population and rose progressively along the proposed pathway, while TCRbeta diversity fell correspondingly. Diversity and similarity analyses were restricted to the 100 most expanded clones per population rather than full repertoires. Overlap of TCR repertoires was especially pronounced between late populations 4 and 5, and partly extended to population 3.

This sequence was found in a human donor in good health. The chain is encoded by TRBV7-2 joined to TRBJ2-5; TCRdb reports TRBD2, a call that lacks DNA to check it against. Source material: memory CD4+ T cells from blood. The CDR3 region reads CASSPDRGAGGKTQYF.